Described below is a single T cell receptor (beta chain) sequence and its context. Its antigen remains unidentified. It has no much larger one-base neighbor in the sample; base qualities were not kept. This sample was included in a study of T cell changes during pregnancy in multiple sclerosis (dated by TCRdb to between 2018 and 2020). For the wider study: Changes in the T cell repertoire over the course of pregnancy were examined in this study in women with multiple sclerosis.

The CDR3 runs 17 amino acids, cysteine and phenylalanine included. Only the CDR3 DNA is retained, 51 bases long and in frame from the first base. V lost 0 bases and J lost 5 bases; the stretch between them is 19 bases long. The library was obtained by the immunoSEQ multiplex PCR assay. TCRdb limited this immuneACCESS table to in-frame rearrangements with V and J called. A share of clones is missing; checked studies link under half to unresolved V genes, and the rest is unexplained. This sample lists around 34,000 clones; roughly 90% were detected once. The ten biggest clones cover over 0.45% of the sample.

This clonotype originated in a female donor with multiple sclerosis, enrolled in a pregnancy study. The starting material was CD4+ T cells from peripheral blood mononuclear cells, obtained in the second trimester of pregnancy. The chain employs TRBV23-1 and TRBJ2-5, and the D gene may be TRBD2, 7 bases matching. TRBV23-1 is assigned to the ORF class and has an uncertain function. The CDR3 has the sequence CASSQSGGATSRETQYF. The DNA sequence is as follows: TGCGCCAGCAGTCAATCGGGGGGGGCCACTAGCCGGGAGACCCAGTACTTC.